These 8 T cell receptor beta chains were sequenced from one sample in a study of blood T cell repertoires in COVID-19. The protocol was immunoSEQ multiplex PCR, while the TCRdb copy is restricted to in-frame clones and leaves out a portion. The sample yields some 130,000 clones, about four fifths seen once. Sequenced material: peripheral blood. These receptors were taken from a man aged 55 to 70 with acute or convalescent COVID-19.

This clone was observed a few times. The chain recombines TRBV5-1 with TRBJ2-7; 9 positions agree with TRBD1. The J segment lost 4 bases and the V segment lost 4 bases, leaving 6 bases of the junction unmatched. The CDR3 has 14 residues. Germline V gives CDR1 SGHRS, CDR2 YFSETQ. In DNA form, the CDR3 reads TGCGCCAGCAGCAGGGACAGGGTGGAATACGAGCAGTACTTC. Its protein is CASSRDRVEYEQYF.

This chain connects TRBV24-1 to TRBJ2-3, with a possible D match to TRBD1 (6 bases). The germline V gene encodes CDR1 KGHDR and CDR2 SFDVKD. Trimming took off 3 bases at V and 4 bases at J, with 19 bases between the two ends. The CDR3 has 17 residues. The CDR3 is CATSDASGPRGADTQYF. The DNA of the CDR3 is TGTGCCACCAGTGATGCCTCGGGACCCAGGGGCGCAGATACGCAGTATTTT.

The rearrangement links TRBV24-1 to TRBJ1-5, with TRBD1 matching 9 bases. Germline trimming cut 4 bases from V and 2 bases from J; bases unmatched to any gene: 2. This CDR3 contains 15 residues. Germline V gives CDR1 KGHDR, CDR2 SFDVKD. The CDR3 region is CATSDTGGGNQPQHF. The CDR3 DNA follows: TGTGCCACCAGTGACACAGGGGGCGGCAATCAGCCCCAGCATTTT.

This chain links TRBV11-3 with TRBJ2-7; D perhaps matches TRBD1 (5 bases). The CDR3 length is 13 residues. Germline assignment: CDR1 SGHNT and CDR2 YENEEA. V was cut by 1 base and J by 5 bases, with 9 bases left in between. In DNA form, the CDR3 reads TGTGCCAGCAGCTTAGGCAGGGTCCACGAGCAGTACTTC. This translates into CASSLGRVHEQYF.

This chain uses TRBV4-2 with TRBJ1-6; 10 positions agree with TRBD1. The CDR3 is 16 amino acids. Germline values: CDR1 LGHNA, CDR2 YNFKEQ. V lost 0 bases and J lost 5; bases outside the gene matches: 1. The DNA for the CDR3 is TGTGCCAGCAGCCAAGAAGGGACAGGGGATAATTCACCCCTCCACTTT. Amino acid sequence: CASSQEGTGDNSPLHF.

The chain recombines TRBV3-1 (or the pseudogene TRBV3-2) with TRBJ2-2, with D possibly being TRBD2 (7 bases). The germline V and J ends were trimmed by 4 bases and 5 bases, with 17 bases remaining between them. The V gene's germline CDR1 is LGHDT and CDR2 YNNKEL (reference sequence). The CDR3 covers 16 residues. CDR3 amino acids: CASSLTTGRVTGELFF. For the CDR3, the DNA is TGTGCCAGCAGCCTTACCACAGGGAGGGTAACCGGGGAGCTGTTTTTT.

The rearrangement joins TRBV5-1 to TRBJ2-2, with D possibly TRBD1 on 6 matching bases. Trimming left V 0 bases short and J 0 bases short, with 27 bases between. This CDR3 is 22 amino acids long. The germline V gene has CDR1 SGHRS and CDR2 YFSETQ. CDR3 sequence: CASSLAWLDGVGQGSNTGELFF. For the CDR3, the DNA is TGCGCCAGCAGCTTGGCCTGGTTAGACGGAGTTGGGCAGGGGTCGAACACCGGGGAGCTGTTTTTT.

The genes are TRBV5-1 and TRBJ1-5; D is ambiguous. V was trimmed by 5 bases and J by 0 bases, leaving 6 bases between them. Germline V gene data show CDR1 as SGHRS and CDR2 as YFSETQ. The length of the CDR3 is 13 residues. The CDR3 spells CASRESSNQPQHF. In DNA, the CDR3 is TGCGCCAGCAGAGAGAGTAGCAATCAGCCCCAGCATTTT.